Listed below are T cell receptor beta chains from one sample, sequenced in a study of T-cell memory formation after mild COVID-19. Via MiXCR, TCRdb re-called the 5' RACE reads, giving one row per CDR3 protein. The repertoire holds some 64,000 distinct CDR3 sequences, with 9% to 9.5% as singletons. The sequenced material came from PBMCs or a T cell subset sorted from them (not recorded which). Receptors originate from a man aged 18 to 29 who had mild COVID-19 (a few samples of this study predate the infection). Cell type and time point are not known. Both conserved end residues are part of each CDR3. Fields, in order: D gene, clone size, V gene, J gene, CDR3 protein, CDR3 DNA. D genes are given only for firm matches. The size entry is marked missing in some rows and otherwise reads once, few, many or a size class.

TRBD2	many	TRBV29-1	TRBJ2-1	CSANPSAGAYNEQFF	TGCAGCGCTAATCCCTCGGCGGGGGCCTACAATGAGCAGTTCTTC
-	many	TRBV7-9	TRBJ2-5	CASSLQGQETQYF	TGTGCCAGCAGCTTACAGGGACAAGAGACCCAGTACTTC
-	few	TRBV24-1	TRBJ2-2	CATTGTTETGELFF	TGTGCCACCACCGGGACAACGGAGACCGGGGAGCTGTTTTTT
-	-	TRBV20-1	TRBJ2-7	CSARYWGEQYF	TGCAGTGCTAGATATTGGGGCGAGCAGTACTTC
TRBD1	few	TRBV6-2/TRBV6-3	TRBJ2-4	CASSPRGQSPRAKNIQYF	TGTGCCAGCAGTCCCAGGGGGCAATCTCCGCGGGCCAAAAACATTCAGTACTTC
TRBD1	many	TRBV6-2/TRBV6-3	TRBJ2-5	CASSSRGKETQYF	TGTGCCAGCAGTTCCAGGGGGAAAGAGACCCAGTACTTC
-	-	TRBV27	TRBJ1-5	CASSPLGGVVGQPQHF	TGTGCCAGCAGCCCCCTGGGGGGAGTAGTCGGTCAGCCCCAGCATTTT
TRBD1	-	TRBV6-1	TRBJ2-3	CASAPGTGVDTQYF	TGTGCCAGCGCACCCGGGACAGGGGTAGATACGCAGTATTTT
-	-	TRBV5-1	TRBJ2-1	CASSLIKRPDNEQFF	TGCGCCAGCAGCTTGATCAAAAGACCGGACAATGAGCAGTTCTTC
-	few	TRBV20-1	TRBJ1-4	CSASDPRGTNEKLFF	TGCAGTGCTTCTGACCCAAGAGGAACTAATGAAAAACTGTTTTTT
TRBD2	few	TRBV4-3	TRBJ2-1	CASSQGAGGNEQFF	TGCGCCAGCAGCCAAGGGGCGGGAGGGAATGAGCAGTTCTTC
TRBD1	-	TRBV12-3/TRBV12-4	TRBJ2-7	CASSLGRGLPLGEQYF	TGTGCCAGCAGTTTGGGCAGGGGGCTCCCCCTAGGCGAGCAGTACTTC
-	many	TRBV7-3	TRBJ2-3	CASSLHALGGQDTQYF	TGTGCCAGCAGCTTACATGCGCTGGGGGGGCAAGATACGCAGTATTTT
-	few	TRBV28	TRBJ1-5	CASSSIRNRDSNQPQHF	TGTGCCAGCAGTTCGATCCGTAACAGGGATAGCAATCAGCCCCAGCATTTT
TRBD1	many	TRBV18	TRBJ2-1	CASSPRTGDINEQFF	TGTGCCAGCTCACCTAGGACAGGGGATATCAATGAGCAGTTCTTC
-	-	TRBV4-3	TRBJ1-1	CASSQDWGGEAFF	TGCGCCAGCAGCCAAGATTGGGGGGGTGAAGCTTTCTTT
-	-	TRBV6-2/TRBV6-3	TRBJ2-7	CASSGMYEQYF	TGTGCCAGCAGCGGTATGTACGAGCAGTACTTC
-	-	TRBV29-1	TRBJ2-2	CSGGDTGELFF	TGCAGCGGGGGGGACACCGGGGAGCTGTTTTTT
-	few	TRBV29-1	TRBJ2-3	CSARTDTQYF	TGCAGCGCCCGCACAGATACGCAGTATTTT
-	-	TRBV20-1	TRBJ1-1	CSAPENTEAFF	TGCAGTGCCCCAGAGAACACTGAAGCTTTCTTT
-	few	TRBV12-3/TRBV12-4	TRBJ2-3	CASSLGQGLTHF	TGTGCCAGCAGTTTAGGGCAGGGATTGACACATTTT
TRBD1	-	TRBV9	TRBJ2-5	CASSAQGGRTMETQYF	TGTGCCAGCAGCGCACAAGGGGGCAGGACAATGGAGACCCAGTACTTC
-	-	TRBV7-2	TRBJ2-5	CASSLGVTSETQYF	TGTGCCAGCAGCTTAGGAGTTACCAGTGAGACCCAGTACTTC
-	many	TRBV10-3	TRBJ2-5	CAISESNGGQETQYF	TGTGCCATCAGTGAGTCGAACGGCGGACAAGAGACCCAGTACTTC
TRBD1	-	TRBV7-2	TRBJ1-1	CASSFRDRVLAEAFF	TGTGCCAGCAGCTTCCGGGACAGGGTACTGGCTGAAGCTTTCTTT
-	-	TRBV5-5	TRBJ2-5	CASSLTRGWQETQYF	TGTGCCAGCAGCTTGACCAGGGGATGGCAAGAGACCCAGTACTTC
-	many	TRBV7-2	TRBJ1-3	CASSLVRREDTIYF	TGTGCCAGCAGCTTAGTTCGTCGGGAGGACACCATATATTTT
-	-	TRBV28	TRBJ1-3	CASSLLGAWAGNTIYF	TGTGCCAGCAGTTTATTGGGGGCGTGGGCTGGAAACACCATATATTTT
-	few	TRBV5-1	TRBJ2-2	CASSSTGAGGGELFF	TGCGCCAGCAGCTCAACCGGGGCTGGCGGCGGGGAGCTGTTTTTT
-	-	TRBV19	TRBJ1-5	CASRSERGRLGGRPQHF	TGTGCCAGCCGCTCCGAGAGGGGCAGGCTCGGAGGACGGCCCCAGCATTTT
-	many	TRBV5-1	TRBJ2-3	CASSPRPGTSTDTQYF	TGCGCCAGCAGCCCAAGACCCGGGACTAGCACAGATACGCAGTATTTT
-	few	TRBV11-2	TRBJ2-1	CASSLVGGDSSYNEQFF	TGTGCCAGCAGCTTAGTGGGCGGCGATAGCTCCTACAATGAGCAGTTCTTC
TRBD1	-	TRBV7-9	TRBJ2-1	CASSLMTGENEQFF	TGTGCCAGCAGCTTAATGACAGGGGAGAATGAGCAGTTCTTC
TRBD1	-	TRBV29-1	TRBJ2-5	CSVELAGGPRETQYF	TGCAGCGTTGAATTGGCAGGGGGTCCTCGGGAGACCCAGTACTTC
TRBD2	many	TRBV30	TRBJ2-7	CAWSVLAGSYEQYF	TGTGCCTGGAGTGTCTTAGCGGGTTCCTACGAGCAGTACTTC
TRBD1	few	TRBV5-1	TRBJ2-5	CASSQGQTQETQYF	TGCGCCAGCAGCCAGGGACAGACCCAAGAGACCCAGTACTTC
-	few	TRBV2	TRBJ1-1	CASSVGRMNTEAFF	TGTGCCAGCAGTGTCGGGAGGATGAACACTGAAGCTTTCTTT
-	few	TRBV5-1	TRBJ2-3	CASMEGGASNTQYF	TGCGCCAGCATGGAGGGGGGGGCCTCAAATACGCAGTATTTT
-	many	TRBV5-1	TRBJ1-3	CASSWDGAGNTIYF	TGCGCCAGCAGCTGGGACGGAGCTGGAAACACCATATATTTT
-	few	TRBV6-5	TRBJ1-2	CASSSRLRGYTF	TGTGCCAGCAGTTCCCGTCTCCGGGGCTACACCTTC
TRBD1	few	TRBV20-1	TRBJ2-5	CSAPRRQGRETQYF	TGCAGTGCCCCGAGAAGACAGGGAAGAGAGACCCAGTACTTC
-	few	TRBV5-6	TRBJ1-1	CASSLASGGNTEAFF	TGTGCCAGCAGCTTGGCTTCGGGCGGGAACACTGAAGCTTTCTTT
TRBD2	many	TRBV4-3	TRBJ2-1	CASSTERGRDEQFF	TGCGCCAGCAGCACGGAACGAGGGAGGGATGAGCAGTTCTTC
-	-	TRBV10-3	TRBJ2-1	CAISRGAHEQFF	TGTGCCATCAGCCGGGGGGCCCATGAGCAGTTCTTC
-	few	TRBV6-2/TRBV6-3	TRBJ2-1	CASRGVPNHYNEQFF	TGTGCCAGCAGGGGCGTCCCTAACCATTACAATGAGCAGTTCTTC
-	few	TRBV5-1	TRBJ1-2	CASSPGDNYGYTF	TGCGCCAGCAGCCCAGGGGATAACTATGGCTACACCTTC
-	many	TRBV7-2	TRBJ1-5	CASSLVYSPNQPQHF	TGTGCCAGCAGCTTAGTCTACAGCCCTAATCAGCCCCAGCATTTT
-	-	TRBV9	TRBJ2-3	CASSALLGTDTQYF	TGTGCCAGCAGCGCCCTACTTGGGACAGATACGCAGTATTTT
-	-	TRBV5-1	TRBJ2-7	CASSFTTPAYEQYF	TGCGCCAGCAGCTTTACAACTCCGGCCTACGAGCAGTACTTC
-	-	TRBV4-3	TRBJ2-5	CASSQEGDAETQYF	TGCGCCAGCAGCCAAGAGGGAGATGCGGAGACCCAGTACTTC
-	-	TRBV9	TRBJ2-1	CASSVGGSVTYNEQFF	TGTGCCAGCAGCGTAGGTGGGAGTGTCACCTACAATGAGCAGTTCTTC
-	-	TRBV27	TRBJ1-5	CASSLRPGNQPQHF	TGTGCCAGCAGTTTAAGGCCCGGCAATCAGCCCCAGCATTTT
-	-	TRBV5-1	TRBJ1-4	CASSSGDYATNEKLFF	TGCGCCAGCAGCTCCGGGGACTACGCAACTAATGAAAAACTGTTTTTT